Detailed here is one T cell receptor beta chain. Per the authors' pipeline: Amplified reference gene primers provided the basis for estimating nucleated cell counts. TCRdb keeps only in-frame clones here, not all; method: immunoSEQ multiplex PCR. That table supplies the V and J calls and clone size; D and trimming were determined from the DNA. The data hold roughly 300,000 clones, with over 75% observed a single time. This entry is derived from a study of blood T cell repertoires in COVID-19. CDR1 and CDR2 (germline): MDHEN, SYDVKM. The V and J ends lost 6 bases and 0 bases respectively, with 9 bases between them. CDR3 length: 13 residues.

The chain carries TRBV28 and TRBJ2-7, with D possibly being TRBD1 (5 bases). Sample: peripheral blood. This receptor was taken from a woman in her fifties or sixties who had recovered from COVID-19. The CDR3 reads CASRSGLSYEQYF. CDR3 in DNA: TGTGCCAGCAGATCAGGGCTCTCCTACGAGCAGTACTTC.